The 2 T cell receptor beta chains below were found in one sample sequenced in a study of control samples from healthy donors and cancer patients (dated by TCRdb to 2018 to 2020). Receptors were amplified or captured by the immunoSEQ multiplex PCR assay. The table was pulled from immuneACCESS by TCRdb, which kept in-frame rearrangements only. Such tables lose some clones; where checked, under half of the loss comes from unresolved V genes, and the rest has no known cause. This sample holds 40,000 to 45,000 clones; just over 70% were observed only once. The top ten constitute over 15% of the sample. The specimen sequenced was formalin-fixed, paraffin-embedded tissue. The receptors derive from a male donor with melanoma.

The chain employs TRBV11-2 and TRBJ2-3, with TRBD2 as a possible D gene (6 bases). Per germline, CDR1 SGHAT and CDR2 FQNNGV. The CDR3 covers 15 residues. Trimming cost V 5 bases and J 2 bases, with 14 bases left between them. This CDR3 is CASSPKTSVTDTQYF. In DNA, the CDR3 is TGTGCCAGCAGCCCCAAGACTAGTGTCACAGATACGCAGTATTTT.

This clone was seen more than once but under ten times. This sequence joins TRBV24-1 and TRBJ2-3; D is uncertain. The CDR3 has 17 amino acids. Trimming cost V 1 base and J 0 bases, with 13 bases left between them. The germline CDR1 and CDR2 sequences are KGHDR and SFDVKD. CDR3 protein: CATSDLGAGASTDTQYF. In nucleotides, the CDR3 is TGTGCCACCAGTGATTTAGGCGCCGGTGCTAGCACAGATACGCAGTATTTT.